The 28 T cell receptor beta chains given below trace back to one sample, sequenced in a study of cytomegalovirus exposure and HLA in healthy donors. Use of 60 Vbeta and 13 Jbeta primers characterized the PCR. Sequencing used immunoSEQ multiplex PCR; TCRdb keeps in-frame clones, though not all of them. The profile shows 150,000 to 200,000 clones, around 81% of them singletons. Sequencing was done on a sample of PBMCs. The receptors here all came from a young man in good health and CMV-seronegative.

This chain links TRBV10-3 with TRBJ1-2; D unclear. Germline CDR1 ENHRY, CDR2 SYGVKD. Trimming removed 7 bases from V and 0 bases from J, with 9 bases in between. The CDR3 is made up of 13 amino acids. As DNA, the CDR3 is TGTGCCATCACTGGAGACCCTAACTATGGCTACACCTTC. The encoded protein is CAITGDPNYGYTF.

V and J are TRBV9 and TRBJ2-2; the D gene is possibly TRBD1 (6 bases). From germline, CDR1 is SGDLS and CDR2 YYNGEE. V was shortened by 0 bases and J by 5 bases, with 11 bases between the two germline ends. The CDR3 consists of 15 residues. For the CDR3, the DNA is TGTGCCAGCAGCGTAGTTGGGACACAAACCGGGGAGCTGTTTTTT. Encoded protein: CASSVVGTQTGELFF.

The count of this clone is one. The chain couples TRBV6-5 to TRBJ1-1; the match to TRBD1 covers 7 bases. Unmatched junction bases numbered 11, after V lost 6 bases and J lost 7 bases. Germline lookup yields CDR1 MNHEY and CDR2 SVGAGI. The CDR3 consists of 14 residues. The CDR3 nucleotides read TGTGCCAGCAGATTCACAGGGGACTGGAATGAAGCTTTCTTT. This sequence encodes CASRFTGDWNEAFF.

This clone was found once. V is TRBV9 and J is TRBJ2-1; 10 nucleotides match TRBD2. CDR1 and CDR2 from the germline V gene are SGDLS and YYNGEE. The length of the CDR3 is 16 residues. The V and J ends lost 0 bases and 7 bases, in that order; junction bases with no gene match: 7. CDR3 bases: TGTGCCAGCAGCGTAGGAGGGAATAGCGGGAGGAATGAGCAGTTCTTC. It codes for CASSVGGNSGRNEQFF.

This sequence joins TRBV9 and TRBJ2-2; 12 bases line up with TRBD2. The ends lost 1 base at V and 5 bases at J; junction bases unmatched: 3. CDR1 and CDR2 (germline): SGDLS, YYNGEE. This CDR3 region has 16 residues. CDR3 loop: CASSVTSGGRTGELFF. The CDR3 DNA follows: TGTGCCAGCAGCGTAACTAGCGGGGGGAGGACCGGGGAGCTGTTTTTT. Full variable domain (remainder filled in from reference TRBV9 and TRBJ2-2): DSGVTQTPKHLITATGQRVTLRCSPRSGDLSVYWYQQSLDQGLQFLIQYYNGEERAKGNILERFSAQQFPDLHSELNLSSLELGDSALYFCASSVTSGGRTGELFFGEGSRLTVL.

The chain employs TRBV6-5 and TRBJ1-4; D perhaps matches TRBD1 (5 bases). The V end was cut by 3 bases, the J end by 4 bases, with 12 bases between. The length of the CDR3 is 15 residues. Germline V gene sequence: CDR1 MNHEY, CDR2 SVGAGI. The CDR3 DNA reads as TGTGCCAGCAGTTATTCGACAGCATATAATGAAAAACTGTTTTTT. It specifies CASSYSTAYNEKLFF.

The chain couples TRBV5-1 to TRBJ2-3, with TRBD2 identical over 9 bases. The J segment lost 4 bases and the V segment lost 4 bases, leaving 10 bases of the junction unmatched. The CDR3 length is 16 residues. The germline V gene has CDR1 SGHRS and CDR2 YFSETQ. The DNA of the CDR3 is TGCGCCAGCAGCCTCACCGGGACTAGCCCCCCAGATACGCAGTATTTT. Translation gives CASSLTGTSPPDTQYF.

The chain joins TRBV9 to TRBJ2-6; D remains unclear. The germline CDR1 and CDR2 sequences are SGDLS and YYNGEE. With 3 bases removed from V and 3 bases from J, the gap between germline ends came to 16 bases. CDR3 length: 17 amino acids. The CDR3: CASSARYVPVGANVLTF. The CDR3, as DNA: TGTGCCAGCAGCGCAAGATACGTCCCGGTTGGGGCCAACGTCCTGACTTTC.

This chain links TRBV7-8 with TRBJ2-7, with 10 bases that match TRBD2. The germline gives CDR1 SGHVS, CDR2 FQNEAQ. The CDR3 consists of 16 residues. The V gene end was trimmed by 0 bases and the J gene end by 3 bases; junction bases not matched to a gene: 5. As DNA, the CDR3 is TGTGCCAGCAGCTTAGCGGCGGGACTAGCGCTCTACGAGCAGTACTTC. It encodes CASSLAAGLALYEQYF.

This sequence joins TRBV18 and TRBJ2-2; D uncertain. Deletions cut 6 bases from V and 1 base from J, with 12 bases between. The CDR3 extends over 15 amino acids. Germline-derived CDR1 and CDR2 are KGHSH and LQKENI. CDR3 sequence: CASSLRHQNTGELFF. The CDR3 DNA sequence: TGTGCCAGCTCCTTAAGACACCAGAACACCGGGGAGCTGTTTTTT.

The chain links TRBV5-1 to TRBJ1-5, with 7 positions matching TRBD1. This CDR3 comprises 14 residues. Losses at the gene ends were 4 bases for V and 2 bases for J; bases not matched to a gene: 3. Germline lookup yields CDR1 SGHRS and CDR2 YFSETQ. This chain's CDR3 is CASSIGTGNQPQHF. The CDR3 coding sequence is TGCGCCAGCAGCATTGGGACAGGCAATCAGCCCCAGCATTTT.

The chain is built from TRBV5-4 and TRBJ2-2; 8 bases are a match to TRBD2. The ends lost 0 bases at V and 4 bases at J; junction bases unmatched: 2. The CDR3 contains 15 residues. The V gene's germline CDR1 is SGHNT and CDR2 YYREEE (reference sequence). CDR3 DNA: TGTGCCAGCAGCTTGGGCGGGGGGCCCACCGGGGAGCTGTTTTTT. Protein product: CASSLGGGPTGELFF.

V is TRBV7-9 and J is TRBJ1-4; possibly TRBD1 for D (6 bases). The ends were cut back, 3 bases at V and 13 bases at J, with 21 bases in the middle. CDR3 length equals 15 residues. The V gene's germline CDR1 is SEHNR and CDR2 FQNEAQ (reference sequence). The DNA of the CDR3 is TGTGCCAGCAGCTTCAGGGGCGGTAGTGACAGCGGACTGTTTTTT. Translation gives CASSFRGGSDSGLFF.

The genes are TRBV18 and TRBJ2-1; D gene unclear. Between the trimmed V and J ends, which lost 6 bases and 1 base, there was a span of 13 bases. Germline V gene sequence: CDR1 KGHSH, CDR2 LQKENI. This CDR3 has 15 amino acids. The CDR3 region has the DNA TGTGCCAGCTCCCTGAATACCCTATCCTACAATGAGCAGTTCTTC. Protein product: CASSLNTLSYNEQFF.

The gene calls are TRBV5-1 and TRBJ2-4; tentatively, D is TRBD1 (6 bases). With 4 bases removed from V and 1 base from J, the gap between germline ends came to 9 bases. This CDR3 has 14 amino acids. Germline CDR1 SGHRS, CDR2 YFSETQ. The CDR3 here is CASSGQGAKNIQYF. As DNA, the CDR3 is TGCGCCAGCAGCGGGCAGGGGGCCAAAAACATTCAGTACTTC.

The rearrangement uses TRBV7-9 and TRBJ2-1; D is unclear. V was cut by 4 bases and J by 6 bases, with 10 bases left in between. This CDR3 region has 13 residues. In germline, CDR1 is SEHNR, CDR2 FQNEAQ (reference sequence). CDR3 nucleotide sequence: TGTGCCAGCAGCTCGCGCGGCAGCAATGAGCAGTTCTTC. Translation: CASSSRGSNEQFF.

V gene TRBV29-1 combines with J gene TRBJ2-3, with TRBD2 identical over 9 bases. Germline CDR1 and CDR2: SQVTM and ANQGSEA. Trimming cost V 2 bases and J 2 bases; bases outside gene matches: 5. This CDR3 spans 15 amino acids. CDR3 residues: CSVEKLAGPTDTQYF. In nucleotides, the CDR3 is TGCAGCGTTGAAAAACTAGCGGGCCCCACAGATACGCAGTATTTT.

The rearrangement uses TRBV19 and TRBJ1-1; perhaps TRBD1 as D (5 bases). V gave up 2 bases and J gave up 2 bases, with 9 bases separating them. The CDR3 is made up of 14 amino acids. Germline V gene data show CDR1 as LNHDA and CDR2 as SQIVND (reference sequence). CDR3 protein: CASSIQGSNTEAFF. CDR3 coding DNA: TGTGCCAGTAGTATACAGGGCTCCAACACTGAAGCTTTCTTT.

The rearrangement joins TRBV5-1 to TRBJ1-1, with D perhaps TRBD1 (6 bases). Per germline, CDR1 SGHRS and CDR2 YFSETQ. V was pared by 0 bases and J by 1 base, with 13 bases between. CDR3 length equals 16 residues. CDR3 DNA sequence: TGCGCCAGCAGCTTGGGGGGGCTTCAAGGGAACACTGAAGCTTTCTTT. Translation gives CASSLGGLQGNTEAFF.

This chain's CDR3 is CASSLGAGMNTEAFF. The CDR3 coding sequence is TGTGCCAGCAGCTTGGGAGCAGGCATGAACACTGAAGCTTTCTTT. The rearrangement links TRBV5-4 to TRBJ1-1; D call uncertain. This CDR3 is 15 amino acids long. CDR1 is SGHNT and CDR2 is YYREEE in the germline V gene (reference sequence). The ends were cut back, 0 bases at V and 0 bases at J, with 9 bases in the middle.

V gene TRBV6-1 combines with J gene TRBJ1-1; TRBD1 is a possible D gene (6 bases). Germline lookup yields CDR1 MNHNS and CDR2 SASEGT. V lost 0 bases to trimming and J lost 11 bases, with 22 bases between them. This CDR3 is 16 amino acids long. In nucleotides, the CDR3 is TGTGCCAGCAGTGAAGCGCAATCGATACAGGGCCCCGAGGCTTTCTTT. It translates to CASSEAQSIQGPEAFF.

The chain couples TRBV25-1 to TRBJ2-7; a weak D match, TRBD1 (5 bases). CDR1 and CDR2 from the germline V gene are MGHDK and SYGVNS. Between the trimmed V and J ends, which lost 7 bases and 2 bases, there was a span of 6 bases. The CDR3 has 11 residues. The CDR3 region has the DNA TGTGCCAGCACAGGGACCTACGAGCAGTACTTC. This translates into CASTGTYEQYF.

The rearrangement joins TRBV4-2 to TRBJ2-7, with TRBD2 matching over 9 bases. Looked up from germline, CDR1 is LGHNA and CDR2 is YNFKEQ. V was clipped by 1 base and J by 1 base; unmatched bases: 5. The CDR3 is made up of 16 amino acids. CDR3 region: CASSQGGLAESYEQYF. DNA for the CDR3: TGTGCCAGCAGCCAAGGGGGACTAGCAGAATCCTACGAGCAGTACTTC.

This clone has only one observation. CDR3 loop: CAILWVLAGGRREQYF. The CDR3 region has the DNA TGTGCCATCCTTTGGGTACTAGCGGGAGGAAGGCGGGAGCAGTACTTC. J is TRBJ2-7 and V is TRBV21-1; TRBD2, the D gene given by the table, was not confirmed from the DNA. TRBV21-1 is reported as a pseudogene. The CDR3 loop spans 16 amino acids.

As to this clone: A junction end diverges from the germline sequence, so it may reflect a read error. This chain joins TRBV7-2 and TRBJ2-5; 10 positions agree with TRBD2. The length of the CDR3 is 16 residues. In germline, CDR1 is SGHTA, CDR2 FQGNSA. The CDR3 sequence: CANSFGTSAALGTQYF. DNA for the CDR3: TGTGCCAACAGCTTCGGGACTAGCGCGGCGCTGGGGACCCAGTACTTC. The variable domain in full, with the rest retrieved from reference TRBV7-2 and TRBJ2-5, is GAGVSQSPSNKVTEKGKDVELRCDPISGHTALYWYRQSLGQGLEFLIYFQGNSAPDKSGLPSDRFSAERTGGSVSTLTIQRTQQEDSAVYLCANSFGTSAALGTQYFGPGTRLLVL.

This rearrangement joins TRBV5-1 to TRBJ2-1; 7 nucleotides match TRBD2. There are 16 residues in the CDR3. After removal of 3 bases from V and 0 bases from J, the junction contained 6 bases not matched to a gene. The V gene's germline CDR1 is SGHRS and CDR2 YFSETQ. CDR3 nucleotide sequence: TGCGCCAGCAGCTCCGTAGCGGGTAGCTCCTACAATGAGCAGTTCTTC. Its protein is CASSSVAGSSYNEQFF.

This clone was observed a few times. The chain combines TRBV27 with TRBJ2-6; D gene unclear. The CDR3 loop spans 15 amino acids. The germline V and J ends were trimmed by 2 bases and 1 base, with 6 bases remaining between them. CDR1 MNHEY and CDR2 SMNVEV come from the germline V gene (reference sequence). The CDR3 loop is CASSLSLSGANVLTF. The CDR3, as DNA: TGTGCCAGCAGTTTAAGCCTATCTGGGGCCAACGTCCTGACTTTC.

This clone was seen a single time. The chain has TRBV27 and TRBJ2-1; TRBD2 agrees at 9 bases. From germline, CDR1 is MNHEY and CDR2 SMNVEV (reference sequence). The CDR3 has 15 amino acids. V lost 6 bases, J lost 10 bases, and 13 bases stayed unmatched. CDR3 bases: TGTGCCAGCAGAATAGCGGGGGCCACCGGGGGAGAGCAGTTCTTC. As protein: CASRIAGATGGEQFF.